The 13 T cell receptor beta chains presented below share a single source sample, sequenced in a study of T cell repertoires in cytomegalovirus infection. TCRdb re-derived calls from the reads in MiXCR, one entry per CDR3 protein. The sample carries about 920,000 distinct CDR3 sequences, roughly 31% recorded once. Their antigen targets remain unknown. The sample here was cultured CD8+ T cells from PBMCs, taken from culture after CMV antigen stimulation. The source of these receptors is a human donor in good health (CMV status not recorded). Some clones in this sample may be carry-over from other donors' samples.

This clonotype was recorded many times. The chain carries TRBV7-2 and TRBJ2-5; 12 nucleotides match TRBD2. The germline CDR1 and CDR2 sequences are SGHTA and FQGNSA. V gave up 5 bases and J gave up 2 bases; unmatched junction bases: 3. The CDR3 is made up of 15 amino acids. DNA for the CDR3: TGTGCCAGCAGCGTGGGGACTAGCGGGCAAGAGACCCAGTACTTC. Its protein product is CASSVGTSGQETQYF.

This clonotype was recorded at least ten times. This rearrangement joins TRBV7-6 to TRBJ2-2; unclear D gene. The CDR3 totals 14 residues. V was trimmed by 4 bases and J by 8 bases, leaving 14 bases between them. CDR1 is SGHVS, CDR2 FNYEAQ, per germline. The CDR3 sequence is CASSSPEQVGELFF. In DNA form, the CDR3 reads TGTGCCAGCAGCTCCCCCGAGCAAGTTGGGGAGCTGTTTTTT.

The genes are TRBV13 and TRBJ2-1; possibly TRBD2 for D (6 bases). Germline V gene lookup returns CDR1 PRHDT and CDR2 FYEKMQ (reference sequence). V was clipped by 4 bases and J by 0 bases, with 28 bases between them. The CDR3 loop spans 21 amino acids. The CDR3 is CASSSFSIQGGGVSSYNEQFF. CDR3 coding DNA: TGTGCCAGCAGCTCTTTTAGCATTCAGGGAGGTGGGGTGAGCTCCTACAATGAGCAGTTCTTC. The whole variable domain, filled in from reference TRBV13 and TRBJ2-1, reads AAGVIQSPRHLIKEKRETATLKCYPIPRHDTVYWYQQGPGQDPQFLISFYEKMQSDKGSIPDRFSAQQFSDYHSELNMSSLELGDSALYFCASSSFSIQGGGVSSYNEQFFGPGTRLTVL.

The chain is built from TRBV29-1 and TRBJ2-6; unclear D gene. The CDR3 has 14 residues. CDR1 and CDR2 (germline): SQVTM, ANQGSEA. V was shortened by 4 bases and J by 0 bases, with 7 bases between the two germline ends. As DNA, the CDR3 is TGCAGCGTTGTCTGGGCCTCTGGGGCCAACGTCCTGACTTTC. Translated, it gives CSVVWASGANVLTF.

The V call is TRBV6-5, the J call TRBJ2-2; 11 bases are a match to TRBD2. CDR3 size: 17 residues. V lost 2 bases and J lost 2; bases outside the gene matches: 4. The germline V gene has CDR1 MNHEY and CDR2 SVGAGI. The CDR3 spells CASSYATSGRNTGELFF. CDR3 nucleotide sequence: TGTGCCAGCAGTTACGCCACTAGCGGGAGAAACACCGGGGAGCTGTTTTTT.

This chain uses TRBV9 with TRBJ2-1; D gene ambiguous. The V end lost 4 bases, the J end lost 8 bases, and 22 bases lay between the germline ends. The CDR3 loop spans 16 amino acids. Germline V CDR1 and CDR2: SGDLS, YYNGEE. CDR3 sequence (DNA): TGTGCCAGCAGCCCCCGTAGTACCCCCCTCCCCCATGAGCAGTTCTTC. Translation gives CASSPRSTPLPHEQFF.

This clonotype appeared a few times. The chain uses TRBV7-9 and TRBJ2-5; D remains ambiguous. The V gene lost 1 base and the J gene lost 4 bases, with 10 bases spanning the gap. Looked up from germline, CDR1 is SEHNR and CDR2 is FQNEAQ (reference sequence). The CDR3 has 14 amino acids. CDR3 in amino acids: CASSLEGLTETQYF. The CDR3 DNA is TGTGCCAGCAGCTTAGAGGGCCTGACAGAGACCCAGTACTTC.

The rearrangement joins TRBV19 to TRBJ2-1, with TRBD2 matching 9 bases. The CDR3 consists of 15 residues. Germline V gene lookup returns CDR1 LNHDA and CDR2 SQIVND (reference sequence). V shed 5 bases, J shed 3 bases, and the junction held 5 bases outside the gene matches. CDR3 sequence (DNA): TGTGCCAGTAGTCTAGCGGGGAAGGGCTACAATGAGCAGTTCTTC. Its protein is CASSLAGKGYNEQFF.

The V gene is TRBV5-1, the J gene TRBJ1-2; D is unresolved. CDR3 length: 16 residues. Germline lookup yields CDR1 SGHRS and CDR2 YFSETQ. Trimming stripped 7 bases from V and 8 bases from J, with 27 bases between. CDR3 nucleotides: TGCGCCAGCGCCTCAGACGCTTGGGCAGACTATGAAGGCTACACCTTC. Its protein is CASASDAWADYEGYTF.

This chain links TRBV5-4 with TRBJ2-7, with a tentative D call TRBD2 (5 bases). V was pared by 0 bases and J by 6 bases, with 10 bases between. The length of the CDR3 is 13 residues. CDR1 is SGHNT, CDR2 YYREEE, per germline (reference sequence). The CDR3 DNA reads as TGTGCCAGCAGCTTGGGAGGGAACAGCGAGCAGTACGTC. This sequence encodes CASSLGGNSEQYV.

This chain links TRBV7-6 with TRBJ2-1; D tentatively fits TRBD1 or TRBD2 (6 bases each). The CDR3 length is 16 residues. V was trimmed by 0 bases and J by 2 bases, leaving 11 bases between them. CDR1 is SGHVS, CDR2 FNYEAQ, per germline. The CDR3 nucleotides read TGTGCCAGCAGCTTAGCAGCCGGGGGCCCCTACAATGAGCAGTTCTTC. It yields the protein CASSLAAGGPYNEQFF.

Remarks on this clonotype: With a much larger clone just one base away, this may be a read error. The rearrangement links TRBV5-6 to TRBJ1-2, with 7 bases fitting TRBD1. The V gene end was trimmed by 4 bases and the J gene end by 4 bases; junction bases not matched to a gene: 13. Germline V lookup: CDR1 SGHDT, CDR2 YYEEEE. The CDR3 extends over 16 amino acids. CDR3 coding DNA: TGTGCCAGCAGCCGGAACAGGGGCGATTCTCTCTATGGCTACACCTTC. Its protein is CASSRNRGDSLYGYTF.

This CDR3 is CASRHPRGTSTDTQYF. CDR3 in DNA: TGTGCCAGCAGACACCCACGGGGGACTAGCACAGATACGCAGTATTTT. The chain joins TRBV6-1 to TRBJ2-3; a weak D match, TRBD2 (6 bases). The CDR3 has 16 amino acids. Trimming shortened V by 6 bases and J by 0 bases, and 16 bases separated the two germline ends. Germline V gene sequence: CDR1 MNHNS, CDR2 SASEGT.